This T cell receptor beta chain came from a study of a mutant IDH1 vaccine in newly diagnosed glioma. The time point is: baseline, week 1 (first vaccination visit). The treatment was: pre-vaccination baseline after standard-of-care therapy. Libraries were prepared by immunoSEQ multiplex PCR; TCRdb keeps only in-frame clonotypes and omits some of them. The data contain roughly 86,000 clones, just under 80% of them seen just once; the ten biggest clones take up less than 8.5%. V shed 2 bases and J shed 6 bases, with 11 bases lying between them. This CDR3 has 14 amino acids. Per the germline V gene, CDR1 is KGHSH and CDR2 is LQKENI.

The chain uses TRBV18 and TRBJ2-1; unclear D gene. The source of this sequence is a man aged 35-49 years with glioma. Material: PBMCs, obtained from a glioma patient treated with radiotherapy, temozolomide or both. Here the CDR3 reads CASSPKTASNEQFF. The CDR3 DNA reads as TGTGCCAGCTCACCAAAAACAGCATCCAATGAGCAGTTCTTC.